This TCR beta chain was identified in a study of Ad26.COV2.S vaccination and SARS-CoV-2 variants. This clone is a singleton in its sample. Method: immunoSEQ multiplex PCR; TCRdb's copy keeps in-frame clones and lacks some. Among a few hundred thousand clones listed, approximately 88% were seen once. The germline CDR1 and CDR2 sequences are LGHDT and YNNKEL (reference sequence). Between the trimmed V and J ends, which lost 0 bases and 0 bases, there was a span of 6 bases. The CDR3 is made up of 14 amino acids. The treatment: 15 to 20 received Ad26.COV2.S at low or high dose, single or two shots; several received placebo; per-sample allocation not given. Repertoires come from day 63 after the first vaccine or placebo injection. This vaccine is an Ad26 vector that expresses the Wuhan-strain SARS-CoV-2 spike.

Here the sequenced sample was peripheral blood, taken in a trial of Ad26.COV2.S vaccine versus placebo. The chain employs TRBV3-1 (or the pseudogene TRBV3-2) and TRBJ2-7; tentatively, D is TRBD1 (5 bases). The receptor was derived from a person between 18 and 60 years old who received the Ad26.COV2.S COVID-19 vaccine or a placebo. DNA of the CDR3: TGTGCCAGCAGCCAAGATAGGGGCTCCTACGAGCAGTACTTC. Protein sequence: CASSQDRGSYEQYF.